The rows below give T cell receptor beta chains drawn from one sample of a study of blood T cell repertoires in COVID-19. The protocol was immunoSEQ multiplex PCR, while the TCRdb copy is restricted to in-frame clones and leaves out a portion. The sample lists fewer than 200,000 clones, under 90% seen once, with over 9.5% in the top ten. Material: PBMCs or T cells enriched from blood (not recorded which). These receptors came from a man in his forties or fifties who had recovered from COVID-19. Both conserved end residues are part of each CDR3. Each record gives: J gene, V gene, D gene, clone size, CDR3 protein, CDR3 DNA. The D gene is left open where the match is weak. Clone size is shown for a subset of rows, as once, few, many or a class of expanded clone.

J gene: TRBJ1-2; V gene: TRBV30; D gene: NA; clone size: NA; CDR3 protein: CAWTPRAGFFNYGYTF; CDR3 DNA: TGTGCCTGGACCCCCCGAGCAGGGTTTTTTAACTATGGCTACACCTTC
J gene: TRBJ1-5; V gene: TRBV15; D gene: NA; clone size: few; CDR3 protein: CATSRDRSGVDQPQHF; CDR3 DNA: TGTGCCACCAGCAGAGATCGTTCAGGGGTGGATCAGCCCCAGCATTTT
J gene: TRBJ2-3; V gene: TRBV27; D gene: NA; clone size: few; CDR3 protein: CASSLRAGLGTDTQYF; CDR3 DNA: TGTGCCAGCAGTTTACGTGCAGGGCTTGGCACAGATACGCAGTATTTT
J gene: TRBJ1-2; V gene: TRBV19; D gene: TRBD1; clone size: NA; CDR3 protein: CASSIGQGYGYTF; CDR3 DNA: TGTGCCAGTAGTATTGGACAGGGGTATGGCTACACCTTC
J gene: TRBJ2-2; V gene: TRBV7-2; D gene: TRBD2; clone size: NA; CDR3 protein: CASSALSGGGTGELFF; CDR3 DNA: TGTGCCAGCAGCGCCCTTAGCGGGGGGGGCACCGGGGAGCTGTTTTTT
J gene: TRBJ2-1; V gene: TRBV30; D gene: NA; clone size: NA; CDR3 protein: CAWTFRGATYNEQFF; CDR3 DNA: TGTGCCTGGACTTTCCGCGGGGCCACCTACAATGAGCAGTTCTTC
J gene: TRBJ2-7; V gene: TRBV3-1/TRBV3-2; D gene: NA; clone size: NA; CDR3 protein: CASSTFIRASSGEQYF; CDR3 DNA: TGTGCCAGCAGCACGTTCATCCGAGCCTCCTCTGGTGAGCAGTACTTC
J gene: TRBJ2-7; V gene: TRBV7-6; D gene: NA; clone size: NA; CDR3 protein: CASSLGGGSSYEQYF; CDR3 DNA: TGTGCCAGCAGCTTAGGCGGGGGCTCCTCCTACGAGCAGTACTTC
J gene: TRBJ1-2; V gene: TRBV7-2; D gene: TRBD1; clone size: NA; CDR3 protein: CASSLPGQGLIGYTF; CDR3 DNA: TGTGCCAGCAGCCTACCGGGACAGGGGCTGATTGGCTACACCTTC
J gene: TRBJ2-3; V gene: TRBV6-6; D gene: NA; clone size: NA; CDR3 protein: CASSSGLGTDTQYF; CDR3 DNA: TGTGCCAGCAGCTCGGGACTGGGCACAGATACGCAGTATTTT
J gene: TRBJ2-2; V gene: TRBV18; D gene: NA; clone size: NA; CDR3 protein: CASSPQAGLVLFF; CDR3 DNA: TGTGCCAGCTCACCACAGGCGGGGTTGGTGCTGTTTTTT
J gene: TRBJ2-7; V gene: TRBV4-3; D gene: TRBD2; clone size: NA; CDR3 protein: CASSQDPPLSGGMYEQYF; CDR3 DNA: TGCGCCAGCAGCCAAGATCCCCCCCTTAGCGGGGGGATGTACGAGCAGTACTTC
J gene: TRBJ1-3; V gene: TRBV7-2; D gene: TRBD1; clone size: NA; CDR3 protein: CASSSRTGSGNTIYF; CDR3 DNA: TGTGCCAGCAGCTCGCGGACAGGATCTGGAAACACCATATATTTT
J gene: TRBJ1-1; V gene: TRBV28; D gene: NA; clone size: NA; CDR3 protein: CASSLHSPNTEAFF; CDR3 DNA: TGTGCCAGCAGTTTACATTCCCCGAACACTGAAGCTTTCTTT
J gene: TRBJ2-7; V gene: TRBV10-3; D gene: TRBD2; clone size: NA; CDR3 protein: CAISESTLAGIEQYF; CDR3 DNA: TGTGCCATCAGTGAGTCGACACTAGCGGGGATCGAGCAGTACTTC
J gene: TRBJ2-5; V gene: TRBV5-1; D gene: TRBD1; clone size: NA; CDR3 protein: CASSLATGGGMSQYF; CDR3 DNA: TGCGCCAGCAGCTTGGCCACAGGGGGCGGAATGTCCCAGTACTTC
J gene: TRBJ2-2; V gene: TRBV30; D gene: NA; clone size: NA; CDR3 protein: CAWNQQHTGELFF; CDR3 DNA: TGTGCCTGGAACCAACAGCACACCGGGGAGCTGTTTTTT
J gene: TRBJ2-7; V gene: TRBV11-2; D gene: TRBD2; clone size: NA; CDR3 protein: CASSLVSSGGRGEQYF; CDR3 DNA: TGTGCCAGCAGCTTAGTCTCTAGCGGGGGAAGGGGCGAGCAGTACTTC
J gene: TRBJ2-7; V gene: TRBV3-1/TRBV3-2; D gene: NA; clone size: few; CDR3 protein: CASSRTDFEQYF; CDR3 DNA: TGTGCCAGCAGCCGGACAGATTTCGAGCAGTACTTC
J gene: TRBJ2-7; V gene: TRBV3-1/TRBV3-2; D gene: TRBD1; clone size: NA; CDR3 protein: CASSQQGAIAHEQYF; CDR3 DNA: TGTGCCAGCAGCCAACAGGGGGCGATTGCCCACGAGCAGTACTTC
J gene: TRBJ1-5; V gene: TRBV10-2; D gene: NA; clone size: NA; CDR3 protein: CASSGGGGNQPQHF; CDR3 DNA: TGCGCCAGCTCCGGTGGAGGTGGGAATCAGCCCCAGCATTTT
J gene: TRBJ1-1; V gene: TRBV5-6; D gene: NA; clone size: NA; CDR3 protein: CASSLGGAPEAFF; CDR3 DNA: TGTGCCAGCAGCTTGGGTGGGGCCCCTGAGGCTTTCTTT
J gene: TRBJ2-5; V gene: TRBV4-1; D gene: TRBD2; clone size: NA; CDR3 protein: CASSQGTSGGFQETQYF; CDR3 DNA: TGCGCCAGCAGCCAGGGGACTAGCGGGGGCTTCCAAGAGACCCAGTACTTC
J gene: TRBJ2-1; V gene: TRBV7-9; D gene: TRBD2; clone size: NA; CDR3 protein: CASSLPAGLALGNEQFF; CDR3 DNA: TGTGCCAGCAGCTTACCGGCGGGACTAGCCTTGGGAAATGAGCAGTTCTTC
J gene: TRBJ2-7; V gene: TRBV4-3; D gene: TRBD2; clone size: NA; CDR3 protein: CASSQDLAGVYEQYF; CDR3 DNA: TGCGCCAGCAGCCAAGATTTGGCGGGGGTCTACGAGCAGTACTTC
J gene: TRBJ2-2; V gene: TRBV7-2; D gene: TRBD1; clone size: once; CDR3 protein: CASSFKGALGTGELFF; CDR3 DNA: TGTGCCAGCAGCTTTAAGGGGGCTCTGGGTACCGGGGAGCTGTTTTTT
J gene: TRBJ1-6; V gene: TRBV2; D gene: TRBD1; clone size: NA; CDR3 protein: CASRQDRGSNSPLHF; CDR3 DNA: TGTGCCAGCAGGCAGGACAGGGGGTCTAATTCACCCCTCCACTTT
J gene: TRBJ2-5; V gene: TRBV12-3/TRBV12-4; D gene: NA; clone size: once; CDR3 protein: CASSFGGDETQYF; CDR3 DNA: TGTGCCAGCAGTTTCGGAGGGGATGAGACCCAGTACTTC
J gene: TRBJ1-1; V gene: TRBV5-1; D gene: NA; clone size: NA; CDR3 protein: CASSQGLSGEAFF; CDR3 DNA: TGCGCCAGCAGCCAGGGGTTGTCTGGTGAAGCTTTCTTT
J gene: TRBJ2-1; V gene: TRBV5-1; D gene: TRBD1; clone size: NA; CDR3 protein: CASTQDRVSGEQFF; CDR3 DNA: TGCGCCAGCACCCAGGACAGGGTTAGCGGTGAGCAGTTCTTC
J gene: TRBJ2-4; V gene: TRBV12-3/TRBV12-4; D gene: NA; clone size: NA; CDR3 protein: CASSFGGKNIQYF; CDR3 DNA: TGTGCCAGCAGTTTCGGCGGAAAAAACATTCAGTACTTC
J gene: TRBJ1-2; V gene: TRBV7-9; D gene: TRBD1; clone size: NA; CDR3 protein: CASSPGTGSAGYTF; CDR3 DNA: TGTGCCAGCAGCCCAGGGACAGGAAGTGCTGGCTACACCTTC
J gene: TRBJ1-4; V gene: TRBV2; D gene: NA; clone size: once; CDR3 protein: CASSEAAGFSSTNEKLFF; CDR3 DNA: TGTGCCAGCAGTGAAGCCGCGGGGTTCTCTAGTACTAATGAAAAACTGTTTTTT
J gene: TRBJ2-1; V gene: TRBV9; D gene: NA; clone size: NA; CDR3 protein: CASSVGPGDEQFF; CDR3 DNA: TGTGCCAGCAGCGTAGGTCCAGGGGACGAGCAGTTCTTC
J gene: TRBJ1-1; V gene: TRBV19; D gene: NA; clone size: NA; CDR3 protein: CASSIGWGDTEAFF; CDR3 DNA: TGTGCCAGTAGTATTGGGTGGGGGGACACTGAAGCTTTCTTT
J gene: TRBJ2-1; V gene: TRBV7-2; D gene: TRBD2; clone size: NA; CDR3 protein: CASRGGAGGSRSYNEQFF; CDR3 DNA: TGTGCCAGCAGGGGTGGAGCGGGGGGGTCCCGCTCCTACAATGAGCAGTTCTTC
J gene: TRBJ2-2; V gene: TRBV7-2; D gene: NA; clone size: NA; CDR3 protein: CASMLGGWTGELFF; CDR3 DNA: TGTGCCAGCATGCTAGGAGGTTGGACCGGGGAGCTGTTTTTT
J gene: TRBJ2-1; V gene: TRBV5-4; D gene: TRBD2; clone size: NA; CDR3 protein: CASSSLAGANNEQFF; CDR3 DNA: TGTGCCAGCAGCTCATTAGCGGGGGCTAATAATGAGCAGTTCTTC
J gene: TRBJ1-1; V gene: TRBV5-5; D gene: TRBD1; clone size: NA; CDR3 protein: CASSLVWGQGYTEAFF; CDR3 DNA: TGTGCCAGCAGCTTGGTTTGGGGACAGGGATACACTGAAGCTTTCTTT
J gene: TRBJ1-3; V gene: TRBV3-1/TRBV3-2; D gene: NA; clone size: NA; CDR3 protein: CASSPTSPTGSGNTIYF; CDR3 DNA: TGTGCCAGCAGCCCGACATCCCCGACAGGCTCTGGAAACACCATATATTTT
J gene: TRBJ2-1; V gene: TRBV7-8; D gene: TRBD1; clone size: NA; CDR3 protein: CASSRQGWVEQFF; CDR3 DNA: TGTGCCAGCAGCCGACAGGGTTGGGTTGAGCAGTTCTTC
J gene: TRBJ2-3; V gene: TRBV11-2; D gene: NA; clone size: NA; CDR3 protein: CASSLAARGDTQYF; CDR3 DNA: TGTGCCAGCAGCTTAGCGGCCCGGGGAGATACGCAGTATTTT
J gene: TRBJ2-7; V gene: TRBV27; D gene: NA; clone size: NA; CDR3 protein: CASPSGEPDEQYF; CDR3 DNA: TGTGCCAGCCCGTCAGGGGAGCCGGACGAGCAGTACTTC
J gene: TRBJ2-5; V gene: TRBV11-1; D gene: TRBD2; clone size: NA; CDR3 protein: CASSLVGSGRRETQYF; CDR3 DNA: TGTGCCAGCAGCTTAGTAGGTAGCGGGCGGCGGGAGACCCAGTACTTC
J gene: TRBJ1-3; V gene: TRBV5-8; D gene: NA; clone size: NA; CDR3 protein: CASSPQLVSGNTIYF; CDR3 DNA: TGTGCCAGCAGCCCCCAACTTGTCTCTGGAAACACCATATATTTT
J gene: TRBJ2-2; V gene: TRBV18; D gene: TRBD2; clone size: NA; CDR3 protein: CASSPVASGGRNTGELFF; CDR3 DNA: TGTGCCAGCTCACCCGTGGCTAGCGGGGGCCGAAACACCGGGGAGCTGTTTTTT